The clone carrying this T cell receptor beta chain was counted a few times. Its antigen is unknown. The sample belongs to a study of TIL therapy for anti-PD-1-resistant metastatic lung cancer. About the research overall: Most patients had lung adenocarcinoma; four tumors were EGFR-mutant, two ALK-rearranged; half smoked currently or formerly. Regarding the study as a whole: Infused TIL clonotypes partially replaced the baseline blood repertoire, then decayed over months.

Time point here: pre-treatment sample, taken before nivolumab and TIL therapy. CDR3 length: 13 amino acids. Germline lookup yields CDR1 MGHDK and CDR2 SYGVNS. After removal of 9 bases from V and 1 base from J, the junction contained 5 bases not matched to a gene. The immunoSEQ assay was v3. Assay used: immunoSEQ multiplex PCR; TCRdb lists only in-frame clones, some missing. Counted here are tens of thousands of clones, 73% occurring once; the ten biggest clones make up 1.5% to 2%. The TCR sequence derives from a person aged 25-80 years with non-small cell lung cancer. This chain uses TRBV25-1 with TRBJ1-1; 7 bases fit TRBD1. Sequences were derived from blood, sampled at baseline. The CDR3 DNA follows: TGTGCCAGTCCACAGGGGAGGAACACTGAAGCTTTCTTT. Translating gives CASPQGRNTEAFF.